One and the same sample provided the 19 T cell receptor beta chains below, sequenced in a study of T cell changes during pregnancy in multiple sclerosis. Clones were read by immunoSEQ multiplex PCR, and TCRdb kept only the in-frame ones, dropping some. The sample lists roughly 49,000 clones, roughly 92% occurring once. The sample consisted of CD4+ T cells from peripheral blood mononuclear cells, taken in the second trimester of pregnancy. The receptors here all came from a female donor in good health, enrolled as a control in a pregnancy study.

The V call is TRBV4-2, the J call TRBJ1-1, with D maybe TRBD1 (5 bases). Germline V gene data show CDR1 as LGHNA and CDR2 as YNFKEQ. The CDR3 runs 16 residues. Trimming removed 3 bases from V and 1 base from J, with 15 bases in between. The CDR3 region has the DNA TGTGCCAGCAGCCAGGCGTGGGGGGGTTCGAACACTGAAGCTTTCTTT. As protein: CASSQAWGGSNTEAFF.

The chain couples TRBV5-6 to TRBJ2-5; TRBD2 agrees at 12 bases. V lost 3 bases, J lost 5 bases, and 8 bases stayed unmatched. The germline gives CDR1 SGHDT, CDR2 YYEEEE. This CDR3 contains 16 residues. The CDR3 nucleotides are TGTGCCAGCAGCTCTCCTAGCGGGGGGGCTCGGGAGACCCAGTACTTC. Amino acid sequence: CASSSPSGGARETQYF. Complete variable domain (other parts from reference TRBV5-6 and TRBJ2-5): DAGVTQSPTHLIKTRGQQVTLRCSPKSGHDTVSWYQQALGQGPQFIFQYYEEEERQRGNFPDRFSGHQFPNYSSELNVNALLLGDSALYLCASSSPSGGARETQYFGPGTRLLVL.

The chain has TRBV14 and TRBJ2-3; TRBD1 aligns across 9 bases. The V and J ends lost 0 bases and 5 bases, in that order; junction bases with no gene match: 9. There are 17 residues in the CDR3. Per the germline V gene, CDR1 is SGHDN and CDR2 is FVKESK. CDR3 DNA sequence: TGTGCCAGCAGCCAAGATCTCACACAGGGGGCCGTAGATACGCAGTATTTT. Encoded protein: CASSQDLTQGAVDTQYF.

The chain is built from TRBV5-1 and TRBJ2-6, with no clear D. V was clipped by 2 bases and J by 2 bases, with 8 bases between them. Germline V lookup: CDR1 SGHRS, CDR2 YFSETQ. The CDR3 runs to 15 residues. CDR3 sequence: CASSFDMPGANVLTF. As DNA, the CDR3 is TGCGCCAGCAGCTTCGACATGCCTGGGGCCAACGTCCTGACTTTC.

This clone occurred once. The V call is TRBV15, the J call TRBJ2-7, with a weak D call TRBD1 (6 bases). V dropped 0 bases and J dropped 1 base, with 16 bases sitting between them. This CDR3 contains 17 residues. Looked up from germline, CDR1 is LNHNV and CDR2 is YYDKDF (reference sequence). This CDR3 reads CATSRDRFQGISYEQYF. The CDR3 coding sequence is TGTGCCACCAGCAGAGATCGATTCCAGGGGATATCCTACGAGCAGTACTTC.

The chain is built from TRBV6-1 and TRBJ1-4; D not certain. This CDR3 comprises 16 residues. V lost 0 bases to trimming and J lost 7 bases, with 15 bases between them. Germline CDR1 MNHNS, CDR2 SASEGT. In nucleotides, the CDR3 is TGTGCCAGCAGTGAAGCCCGAGGGATTTTTAGTGAAAAACTGTTTTTT. Amino acids: CASSEARGIFSEKLFF.

The chain couples TRBV7-2 to TRBJ1-2; D perhaps matches TRBD1 (5 bases). The V gene lost 1 base and the J gene lost 4 bases, with 13 bases spanning the gap. Germline CDR1 is SGHTA and CDR2 is FQGNSA. There are 15 residues in the CDR3. CDR3 bases: TGTGCCAGCAGCTTAGGGGGCAGCTATGCCTATGGCTACACCTTC. Translating gives CASSLGGSYAYGYTF.

This clone appeared once. This chain uses TRBV5-6 with TRBJ1-4, with a weak D call TRBD1 (5 bases). V gave up 4 bases and J gave up 2 bases, with 12 bases separating them. This CDR3 is built from 15 residues. Looked up from germline, CDR1 is SGHDT and CDR2 is YYEEEE. Here the CDR3 reads CASSPGGVTNEKLFF. The CDR3, as DNA: TGTGCCAGCAGCCCCGGGGGGGTGACTAATGAAAAACTGTTTTTT.

V gene TRBV7-8 combines with J gene TRBJ2-7; no definite D call. Germline values: CDR1 SGHVS, CDR2 FQNEAQ. V dropped 2 bases and J dropped 0 bases, with 17 bases sitting between them. The CDR3 covers 17 residues. CDR3 nucleotide sequence: TGTGCCAGCAGCTTAACGGGTGTTTCGTCTGGCTCCTACGAGCAGTACTTC. This sequence encodes CASSLTGVSSGSYEQYF.

J is TRBJ2-5 and V is TRBV4-1, with D uncertain. CDR3 length equals 13 residues. Germline CDR1 MGHRA, CDR2 YSYEKL. Trimming removed 1 base at V and 7 bases at J, with 10 bases between. The CDR3 sequence is CASSQVDFGTQYF. The CDR3 DNA follows: TGCGCCAGCAGCCAAGTCGATTTCGGGACCCAGTACTTC.

The chain joins TRBV4-1 to TRBJ1-5; TRBD1 agrees at 8 bases. Germline-derived CDR1 and CDR2 are MGHRA and YSYEKL. The CDR3 is 14 residues long. Losses at the gene ends were 4 bases for V and 2 bases for J; bases not matched to a gene: 1. CDR3 region: CASSPGQGNQPQHF. The CDR3 DNA is TGCGCCAGCAGCCCGGGACAGGGCAATCAGCCCCAGCATTTT.

The chain uses TRBV18 and TRBJ2-7; TRBD1 aligns across 7 bases. This CDR3 spans 15 amino acids. Germline values: CDR1 KGHSH, CDR2 LQKENI. The J segment lost 5 bases and the V segment lost 6 bases, leaving 13 bases of the junction unmatched. This chain's CDR3 is CASSLLGNRGNEQYF. The DNA of the CDR3 is TGTGCCAGCTCTCTCCTCGGAAACAGGGGAAACGAGCAGTACTTC.

This sequence joins TRBV5-1 and TRBJ1-2; D might be TRBD1 (6 bases). Germline V gene lookup returns CDR1 SGHRS and CDR2 YFSETQ. The CDR3 has 14 residues. Trimming took 0 bases from V and 7 from J, leaving 13 bases between them. CDR3 region: CASSLGPGVGGYTF. Written as DNA, the CDR3 is TGCGCCAGCAGCTTGGGTCCAGGGGTCGGTGGCTACACCTTC. Full variable domain (missing parts from reference TRBV5-1 and TRBJ1-2): KAGVTQTPRYLIKTRGQQVTLSCSPISGHRSVSWYQQTPGQGLQFLFEYFSETQRNKGNFPGRFSGRQFSNSRSEMNVSTLELGDSALYLCASSLGPGVGGYTFGSGTRLTVV.

J is TRBJ2-5 and V is TRBV4-1; 7 positions agree with TRBD1. Germline CDR1 MGHRA, CDR2 YSYEKL. This CDR3 comprises 15 residues. With 1 base clipped from V and 5 bases from J, the junction kept 7 bases outside the gene matches. This CDR3 is CASSQVRTGDETQYF. Written as DNA, the CDR3 is TGCGCCAGCAGCCAAGTAAGAACAGGGGACGAGACCCAGTACTTC.

The chain recombines TRBV30 with TRBJ1-2; D not resolved. Trimming removed 0 bases at V and 8 bases at J, with 13 bases between. This CDR3 contains 13 residues. CDR1 GTSNPN and CDR2 SVGIG come from the germline V gene (reference sequence). CDR3 in amino acids: CAWSVRGAQGYTF. The CDR3 DNA reads TGTGCCTGGAGTGTACGAGGCGCACAAGGCTACACCTTC. The full variable domain, rest sourced from reference TRBV30 and TRBJ1-2, is SQTIHQWPATLVQPVGSPLSLECTVEGTSNPNLYWYRQAAGRGLQLLFYSVGIGQISSEVPQNLSASRPQDRQFILSSKKLLLSDSGFYLCAWSVRGAQGYTFGSGTRLTVV.

The chain carries TRBV19 and TRBJ2-5, with TRBD1 identical over 9 bases. The CDR3 is 16 residues long. Germline V CDR1 and CDR2: LNHDA, SQIVND (reference sequence). Trimming took 4 bases from V and 2 from J; bases not matched to a gene: 8. CDR3 sequence: CASSTLPGQGQETQYF. CDR3 in DNA: TGTGCCAGTAGTACCCTCCCGGGACAGGGTCAAGAGACCCAGTACTTC.

The chain carries TRBV5-4 and TRBJ2-5; no clear D gene. V was pared by 0 bases and J by 1 base, with 10 bases between. Germline CDR1 is SGHNT and CDR2 is YYREEE (reference sequence). This CDR3 has 15 amino acids. CDR3 loop: CASSLALGSQETQYF. DNA of the CDR3: TGTGCCAGCAGCTTGGCCCTTGGCAGCCAAGAGACCCAGTACTTC.

The chain employs TRBV30 and TRBJ2-1, with 7 bases fitting TRBD1. The ends lost 2 bases at V and 6 bases at J; junction bases unmatched: 10. The CDR3 runs 15 residues. Germline V gives CDR1 GTSNPN, CDR2 SVGIG (reference sequence). CDR3 coding DNA: TGTGCCTGGAGTCCCCGGACAGGTTTGGTCAATGAGCAGTTCTTC. Its protein is CAWSPRTGLVNEQFF.

The chain uses TRBV19 and TRBJ1-5; the D gene is possibly TRBD1 (5 bases). The CDR3 sequence is 15 residues long. V was clipped by 4 bases and J by 3 bases, with 13 bases between them. Germline values: CDR1 LNHDA, CDR2 SQIVND (reference sequence). Here the CDR3 reads CASSKGRAHNQPQHF. As DNA, the CDR3 is TGTGCCAGTAGTAAAGGCAGGGCCCACAATCAGCCCCAGCATTTT.